One and the same sample provided the 27 T cell receptor beta chains below, sequenced in a study of blood T cell repertoires in COVID-19. The data were produced by immunoSEQ multiplex PCR, yet TCRdb's version contains in-frame clones alone and is incomplete. The repertoire consists of fewer than 250,000 clones, with around 89% occurring once and the leading ten covering about 0.95%. Source material: PBMCs or T cells enriched from blood (not recorded which). Receptors originate from a man in his fifties or sixties who had been exposed to COVID-19.

This chain uses TRBV6-5 with TRBJ1-5, with TRBD1 matching over 11 bases. CDR1 is MNHEY, CDR2 SVGAGI, per germline. The CDR3 totals 15 residues. V shed 7 bases and J 5 bases; nucleotides not matched to a gene: 7. The CDR3 nucleotides are TGTGCCAGCAACCGAAGGGGACAGGGGGATCAGCCCCAGCATTTT. This gives the protein CASNRRGQGDQPQHF.

V is TRBV27 and J is TRBJ1-1; a possible D gene is TRBD1 (5 bases). This CDR3 region has 14 residues. CDR1 is MNHEY and CDR2 is SMNVEV in the germline V gene (reference sequence). V lost 6 bases and J 3 bases, leaving 14 bases between the germline ends. CDR3 DNA sequence: TGTGCCAGCAGGGCCGGGGGTATGTACACTGAAGCTTTCTTT. It yields the protein CASRAGGMYTEAFF.

V and J are TRBV9 and TRBJ1-4; unclear D gene. The CDR3 is made up of 14 amino acids. V lost 3 bases, J lost 5 bases, and 11 bases lay in between. Germline values: CDR1 SGDLS, CDR2 YYNGEE. The CDR3 sequence is CASSAREGNEKLFF. CDR3 sequence (DNA): TGTGCCAGCAGCGCCCGCGAGGGCAATGAAAAACTGTTTTTT. The full variable domain, with the rest looked up from reference TRBV9 and TRBJ1-4, is DSGVTQTPKHLITATGQRVTLRCSPRSGDLSVYWYQQSLDQGLQFLIQYYNGEERAKGNILERFSAQQFPDLHSELNLSSLELGDSALYFCASSAREGNEKLFFGSGTQLSVL.

V usage is TRBV18 and J usage is TRBJ2-3, with 12 bases identical to TRBD2. Trimming took 3 bases from V and 2 from J; bases not matched to a gene: 6. This CDR3 contains 17 residues. In germline, CDR1 is KGHSH, CDR2 LQKENI. In DNA, the CDR3 is TGTGCCAGCTCACCCTGGACTAGCGGGGACTTCACAGATACGCAGTATTTT. It translates to CASSPWTSGDFTDTQYF. The full variable domain, completed using reference TRBV18 and TRBJ2-3, is NAGVMQNPRHLVRRRGQEARLRCSPMKGHSHVYWYRQLPEEGLKFMVYLQKENIIDESGMPKERFSAEFPKEGPSILRIQQVVRGDSAAYFCASSPWTSGDFTDTQYFGPGTRLTVL.

The chain recombines TRBV5-1 with TRBJ2-2, with 14 bases that match TRBD2. V dropped 5 bases and J dropped 6; count of bases not matched to a gene: 6. The CDR3 is 16 residues long. Germline loops: CDR1 SGHRS, CDR2 YFSETQ. CDR3 in amino acids: CASSGTSGSGAGELFF. CDR3 nucleotide sequence: TGCGCCAGCAGTGGGACTAGCGGGAGTGGAGCCGGGGAGCTGTTTTTT.

This clone occurred once. The chain links TRBV20-1 to TRBJ1-3; 10 positions agree with TRBD1. With 4 bases clipped from V and 6 bases from J, the junction kept 6 bases outside the gene matches. The CDR3 runs to 14 residues. CDR1 and CDR2 from the germline V gene are DFQATT and SNEGSKA (reference sequence). The CDR3 coding sequence is TGCAGTGCTACTGACAGGGGGCAGGAAAACACCATATATTTT. It translates to CSATDRGQENTIYF.

The rearrangement joins TRBV2 to TRBJ1-5, with TRBD1 as a possible D gene (6 bases). Trimming pared 4 bases from V and 0 bases from J, leaving 10 bases between. The CDR3 totals 15 residues. Per germline, CDR1 SNHLY and CDR2 FYNNEI. The CDR3 nucleotides read TGTGCCAGCAGTGGACAGGCAGATAGCAATCAGCCCCAGCATTTT. It yields the protein CASSGQADSNQPQHF.

V gene TRBV18 combines with J gene TRBJ2-7; TRBD1 is a possible D gene (5 bases). Trimming cost V 3 bases and J 3 bases, with 9 bases left between them. CDR1 is KGHSH, CDR2 LQKENI, per germline. This CDR3 contains 13 residues. The CDR3 reads CASSPFDSYEQYF. The CDR3 bases are TGTGCCAGCTCACCGTTCGACAGCTACGAGCAGTACTTC.

V gene TRBV10-3 combines with J gene TRBJ1-2; a possible D gene is TRBD1 (5 bases). Germline V gives CDR1 ENHRY, CDR2 SYGVKD. Between the trimmed V and J ends, which lost 4 bases and 0 bases, there was a span of 9 bases. CDR3 length: 14 residues. The chain's CDR3 is CAISGAGANYGYTF. Written as DNA, the CDR3 is TGTGCCATCAGTGGGGCGGGGGCTAACTATGGCTACACCTTC.

This clone was observed a single time. The CDR3 coding sequence is TGTGCCAGCAGAGCCCGGGACAGGGATAGAAATGAGCAGTTCTTC. Translated, it gives CASRARDRDRNEQFF. The chain uses TRBV7-2 and TRBJ2-1, with 9 positions matching TRBD1. CDR1 and CDR2 (germline): SGHTA, FQGNSA. The CDR3 contains 15 residues. The J segment lost 7 bases and the V segment lost 6 bases, leaving 10 bases of the junction unmatched. Drawing the rest from reference TRBV7-2 and TRBJ2-1, the complete variable domain is GAGVSQSPSNKVTEKGKDVELRCDPISGHTALYWYRQSLGQGLEFLIYFQGNSAPDKSGLPSDRFSAERTGGSVSTLTIQRTQQEDSAVYLCASRARDRDRNEQFFGPGTRLTVL.

This chain uses TRBV5-4 with TRBJ2-7; D is uncertain. Looked up from germline, CDR1 is SGHNT and CDR2 is YYREEE (reference sequence). The CDR3 has 13 amino acids. The V gene lost 2 bases and the J gene lost 3 bases, with 9 bases spanning the gap. The CDR3 coding sequence is TGTGCCAGCAGCTTCGAACAGATCTACGAGCAGTACTTC. It specifies CASSFEQIYEQYF.

The chain couples TRBV5-1 to TRBJ1-2; D is uncertain. CDR1 and CDR2 (germline): SGHRS, YFSETQ. Trimming took off 7 bases at V and 2 bases at J, with 9 bases between the two ends. The CDR3 extends over 12 amino acids. Here the CDR3 reads CASRLENYGYTF. The CDR3 DNA is TGCGCCAGCCGACTGGAAAACTATGGCTACACCTTC.

The rearrangement joins TRBV6-4 to TRBJ2-4; perhaps TRBD2 as D (6 bases). Germline V gene data show CDR1 as MRHNA and CDR2 as SNTAGT. Trimming left V 4 bases short and J 8 bases short, with 12 bases between. The CDR3 consists of 13 residues. CDR3 coding DNA: TGTGCCAGCAGTGCTACAGGAGGGGACATTCAGTACTTC. It is translated as CASSATGGDIQYF.

The rearrangement links TRBV7-8 to TRBJ1-1, with D uncertain. V dropped 5 bases and J dropped 1 base, with 8 bases sitting between them. Germline CDR1 and CDR2: SGHVS and FQNEAQ. The CDR3 is 13 residues long. CDR3 sequence reads: CASSGQANTEAFF. CDR3 coding DNA: TGTGCCAGCAGCGGGCAGGCGAACACTGAAGCTTTCTTT.

The rearrangement uses TRBV11-2 and TRBJ2-1; D gene unclear. Trimming pared 1 base from V and 8 bases from J, leaving 9 bases between. Germline loops: CDR1 SGHAT, CDR2 FQNNGV. This CDR3 has 13 residues. CDR3 coding DNA: TGTGCCAGCAGCTTAGTCGGTACAGATGAGCAGTTCTTC. Amino acid sequence: CASSLVGTDEQFF.

The chain carries TRBV30 and TRBJ2-3, with D possibly being TRBD2 (6 bases). The CDR3 has 13 residues. Germline values: CDR1 GTSNPN, CDR2 SVGIG (reference sequence). V lost 4 bases and J 2 bases, leaving 10 bases between the germline ends. DNA of the CDR3: TGTGCCTGGAATAGCGGATACACAGATACGCAGTATTTT. It is translated as CAWNSGYTDTQYF. The variable domain in full, completed from reference TRBV30 and TRBJ2-3, reads SQTIHQWPATLVQPVGSPLSLECTVEGTSNPNLYWYRQAAGRGLQLLFYSVGIGQISSEVPQNLSASRPQDRQFILSSKKLLLSDSGFYLCAWNSGYTDTQYFGPGTRLTVL.

This chain joins TRBV5-5 and TRBJ2-1, with 9 bases matching TRBD1. Germline assignment: CDR1 SGHKS and CDR2 YYEKEE (reference sequence). This CDR3 contains 14 residues. J lost 8 bases, V lost 3 bases, and 6 bases had no gene match. The CDR3 region has the DNA TGTGCCAGCAGCTACCGGGACAGGGTATATGAGCAGTTCTTC. It encodes CASSYRDRVYEQFF.

The chain links TRBV28 to TRBJ2-7; maybe TRBD2 (5 bases). Germline loops: CDR1 MDHEN, CDR2 SYDVKM. V lost 7 bases, J lost 4 bases, and 17 bases lay in between. The CDR3 length is 14 residues. CDR3 bases: TGTGCCAGCACCCTGGCTAGCACGTTGTACGAGCAGTACTTC. This codes for CASTLASTLYEQYF.

This clone was picked up one time. The gene calls are TRBV4-1 and TRBJ2-1; the D gene is possibly TRBD1 (6 bases). The V end lost 4 bases, the J end lost 5 bases, and 15 bases lay between the germline ends. This CDR3 has 15 residues. CDR1 is MGHRA, CDR2 YSYEKL, per germline. The CDR3 bases are TGCGCCAGCAGCCCGTTTCACAGGGCAGACAATGAGCAGTTCTTC. This encodes CASSPFHRADNEQFF.

J is TRBJ1-5 and V is TRBV6-5, with D possibly being TRBD1 (6 bases). V was clipped by 6 bases and J by 3 bases, with 15 bases between them. Germline CDR1 MNHEY, CDR2 SVGAGI. The CDR3 is 15 amino acids. CDR3 DNA: TGTGCCAGCAGAGGGGGAAGACAGGACAATCAGCCCCAGCATTTT. This encodes CASRGGRQDNQPQHF.

The genes are TRBV9 and TRBJ1-1; 8 bases are a match to TRBD1. Germline V gene sequence: CDR1 SGDLS, CDR2 YYNGEE. The length of the CDR3 is 14 residues. Trimming cost V 3 bases and J 10 bases; bases outside gene matches: 11. CDR3 DNA: TGTGCCAGCAGCGACGGGAATGTGGACAGGGCAGCTTTCTTT. Translating gives CASSDGNVDRAAFF.

The chain has TRBV7-3 and TRBJ2-2, with a weak D call TRBD2 (5 bases). CDR3 size: 15 residues. The germline V and J ends were trimmed by 5 bases and 6 bases, with 16 bases remaining between them. Per germline, CDR1 SGHTA and CDR2 FQGTGA. This chain's CDR3 is CASSERSGYAGELFF. The CDR3, as DNA: TGTGCCAGCAGCGAGAGATCGGGGTACGCCGGGGAGCTGTTTTTT.

The J gene is TRBJ2-5, the V gene TRBV3-1 (or the pseudogene TRBV3-2), with 12 bases aligning to TRBD2. CDR3 size: 16 residues. Germline V gene sequence: CDR1 LGHDT, CDR2 YNNKEL (reference sequence). V was clipped by 2 bases and J by 5 bases; unmatched bases: 6. The CDR3 loop reads CASSQRLAGEGETQYF. In DNA form, the CDR3 reads TGTGCCAGCAGCCAAAGACTAGCGGGAGAGGGGGAGACCCAGTACTTC.

The chain links TRBV30 to TRBJ2-7; 12 nucleotides align to TRBD2. Germline CDR1 is GTSNPN and CDR2 is SVGIG (reference sequence). The CDR3 is 19 amino acids. The V segment lost 0 bases and the J segment 3 bases; nucleotides outside the gene matches: 15. This CDR3 reads CAWSVPSGGAIPRVYEQYF. In DNA form, the CDR3 reads TGTGCCTGGAGTGTACCTAGCGGGGGGGCCATTCCCCGTGTCTACGAGCAGTACTTC.

The J gene is TRBJ1-3, the V gene TRBV10-3, with 8 positions matching TRBD1. Trimming removed 6 bases from V and 2 bases from J; junction bases left unmatched: 6. This CDR3 spans 15 amino acids. CDR1 is ENHRY and CDR2 is SYGVKD in the germline V gene. The CDR3 loop is CAIRTDRGPGNTIYF. DNA of the CDR3: TGTGCCATCAGGACTGACAGGGGACCTGGAAACACCATATATTTT.

V gene TRBV6-5 combines with J gene TRBJ1-4, with 8 bases lining up with TRBD1. The germline V gene has CDR1 MNHEY and CDR2 SVGAGI. The V segment lost 2 bases and the J segment 3 bases; nucleotides outside the gene matches: 5. The length of the CDR3 is 16 residues. In DNA, the CDR3 is TGTGCCAGCAGTTACGACAGGGGAAGGGCTAATGAAAAACTGTTTTTT. It translates to CASSYDRGRANEKLFF.

Comments on this clone: Other DNA sequences within the sample encode an identical CDR3. The gene calls are TRBV5-1 and TRBJ1-6, with a tentative D call TRBD1 (6 bases). The germline V and J ends were trimmed by 2 bases and 7 bases, with 10 bases remaining between them. Per the germline V gene, CDR1 is SGHRS and CDR2 is YFSETQ. The CDR3 loop spans 14 amino acids. This CDR3 is CASSLGQGNSPLHF. For the CDR3, the DNA is TGCGCCAGCAGCTTAGGGCAGGGGAATTCACCCCTCCACTTT.